This T cell receptor beta chain was recorded in a study of technical replicates of blood from several donors. TCRdb's table, derived via immunoSEQ multiplex PCR, lists solely in-frame clones and lacks some. The sample contains about 75,000 clones, approximately 92% of which appear only once. CDR1 and CDR2 (germline): MGHRA, YSYEKL. The trim removed 1 base at V and 6 bases at J, leaving 7 bases unmatched. CDR3 length: 17 amino acids. The sequenced sample consisted of T cells isolated from PBMCs. The sequence derives from a human donor in good health. V and J are TRBV4-1 and TRBJ2-7; 15 bases line up with TRBD2. CDR3 nucleotide sequence: TGCGCCAGCAGCCAAGCCATGCCGGGACTAGCGGGAGGCGAGCAGTACTTC. Translated, it gives CASSQAMPGLAGGEQYF.